This TCR beta chain is drawn from a study of cytomegalovirus exposure and HLA in healthy donors. Study results and limitations: Solely CMV serostatus was available to characterize immune exposure. With further analysis later on, most CMV-associated TCR beta chains appeared HLA-restricted. Most observed TCR sequences were rare, whereas some public TCRs were detected in many donors. The classifier reportedly diagnosed cytomegalovirus status with high sensitivity and specificity.

Worth noting for this clone: Its antigen is undetermined.

There are 17 residues in the CDR3. V trimming: 3 bases; J trimming: 3 bases; junction bases outside the gene matches: 11. The germline CDR1 and CDR2 sequences are SGHTA and FQGNSA. In the PCR, 60 Vbeta and 13 Jbeta primers were used. Profiled with immunoSEQ multiplex PCR; TCRdb holds only in-frame clones, not every one. The data show about 180,000 clones, 75% to 85% seen once. Sequenced material: PBMCs. The sequence was obtained from a girl aged 2 to 10 in good health and CMV-seropositive. The V and J genes are TRBV7-2 and TRBJ2-7; 10 bases match TRBD1. For the CDR3, the DNA is TGTGCCAGCAGCTTTCCCGAAGGGACAGGGGTTATCTACGAGCAGTACTTC. Translated: CASSFPEGTGVIYEQYF.